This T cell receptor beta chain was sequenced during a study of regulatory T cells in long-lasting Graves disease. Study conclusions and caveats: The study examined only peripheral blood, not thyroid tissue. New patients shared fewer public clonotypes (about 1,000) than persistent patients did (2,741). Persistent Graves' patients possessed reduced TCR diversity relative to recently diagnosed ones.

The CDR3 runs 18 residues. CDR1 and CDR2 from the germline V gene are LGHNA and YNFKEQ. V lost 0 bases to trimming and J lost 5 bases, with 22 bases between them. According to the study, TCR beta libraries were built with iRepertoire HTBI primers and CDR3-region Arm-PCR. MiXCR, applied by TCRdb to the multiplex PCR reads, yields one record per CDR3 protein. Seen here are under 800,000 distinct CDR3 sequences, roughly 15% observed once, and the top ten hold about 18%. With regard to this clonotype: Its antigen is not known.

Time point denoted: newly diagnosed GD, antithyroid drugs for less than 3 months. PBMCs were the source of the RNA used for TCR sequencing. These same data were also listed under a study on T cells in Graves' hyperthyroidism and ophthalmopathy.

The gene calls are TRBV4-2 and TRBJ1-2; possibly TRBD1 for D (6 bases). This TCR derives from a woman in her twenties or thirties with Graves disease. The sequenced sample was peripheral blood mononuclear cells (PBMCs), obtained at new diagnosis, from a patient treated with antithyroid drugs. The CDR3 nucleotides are TGTGCCAGCAGCCAAGAACTTGTCGCAACAGGGACGGCTTATGGCTACACCTTC. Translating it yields CASSQELVATGTAYGYTF.